A single sample gave rise to the 26 T cell receptor beta chains below, sequenced in a study of shared clonotypes between healthy human individuals (dated by TCRdb to about 2020). The method behind the library was the immunoSEQ multiplex PCR assay. Sourced from immuneACCESS, this table was stored by TCRdb with only in-frame sequences that have V and J called. A share of the clones is absent; for the studies checked, an unresolved V gene accounts for under half, and the remainder has no known explanation. The sample data list over a million clones, and around 76% of these were observed just once. The ten largest clones add up to about 1.5% of the sample. The sequenced material came from memory CD4+ T cells sorted from blood. Explained via the paper, the cell subset or site label denotes: CD45RA-negative fraction. The source of these receptors is a man younger than 35 in good health.

V and J are TRBV5-1 and TRBJ2-5; D is unresolved. CDR1 is SGHRS, CDR2 YFSETQ, per germline. V was pared by 4 bases and J by 2 bases, with 12 bases between. This CDR3 is 14 amino acids long. CDR3 loop: CASSGGVLQETQYF. The CDR3 DNA follows: TGCGCCAGCAGCGGTGGGGTACTACAAGAGACCCAGTACTTC.

This chain links TRBV11-3 with TRBJ2-7; TRBD1 agrees at 9 bases. Germline V gene data show CDR1 as SGHNT and CDR2 as YENEEA. J lost 4 bases, V lost 5 bases, and 6 bases had no gene match. This CDR3 contains 14 residues. CDR3 region: CASSPGQGRYEQYF. CDR3 nucleotide sequence: TGTGCCAGCAGCCCAGGACAGGGGAGATACGAGCAGTACTTC.

The genes are TRBV2 and TRBJ1-1; a weak D match, TRBD1 (5 bases). This CDR3 contains 15 residues. Germline CDR1 reads SNHLY; CDR2 reads FYNNEI. Trimming pared 3 bases from V and 2 bases from J, leaving 13 bases between. CDR3 nucleotide sequence: TGTGCCAGCAGTGACCGAAGACAGACAAACACTGAAGCTTTCTTT. It specifies CASSDRRQTNTEAFF.

The chain combines TRBV27 with TRBJ1-5; 9 bases are a match to TRBD1. Germline values: CDR1 MNHEY, CDR2 SMNVEV (reference sequence). The V segment lost 3 bases and the J segment 6 bases; nucleotides outside the gene matches: 6. The CDR3 is made up of 15 amino acids. CDR3 sequence reads: CASSLWGDRAQPQHF. DNA of the CDR3: TGTGCCAGCAGTTTGTGGGGGGACAGGGCTCAGCCCCAGCATTTT.

This clone was picked up one time. The gene calls are TRBV30 and TRBJ2-7; 7 nucleotides align to TRBD1. V trimming: 6 bases; J trimming: 4 bases; junction bases outside the gene matches: 12. This CDR3 has 14 amino acids. CDR1 and CDR2 (germline): GTSNPN, SVGIG (reference sequence). The CDR3 reads CACQTGIGPYEQYF. DNA of the CDR3: TGTGCCTGTCAGACAGGGATTGGGCCATACGAGCAGTACTTC.

This clone turned up a few times. The chain couples TRBV7-9 to TRBJ1-2; no reliable D call. The CDR3 extends over 13 amino acids. The V gene lost 4 bases and the J gene lost 3 bases, with 9 bases spanning the gap. Per the germline V gene, CDR1 is SEHNR and CDR2 is FQNEAQ (reference sequence). The CDR3 DNA is TGTGCCAGCAGCTCCCGGATCTACTATGGCTACACCTTC. Its translation is CASSSRIYYGYTF.

The chain employs TRBV23-1 and TRBJ2-7; the D gene is possibly TRBD1 (6 bases). TRBV23-1 is reported as an ORF; its role is uncertain. The ends were cut back, 11 bases at V and 5 bases at J, with 25 bases in the middle. The CDR3 contains 15 residues. The CDR3 bases are TGCGCCGCTAACCGTCCCACACAGGGTAACAACGAGCAGTACTTC. Translating it yields CAANRPTQGNNEQYF.

As to this clone: This probably arose from a read error, given a far larger clone one base away. This chain connects TRBV29-1 to TRBJ2-7; possible D gene TRBD1, 5 bases. The CDR3 is 11 amino acids. The V end was cut by 7 bases, the J end by 3 bases, with 10 bases between. Germline values: CDR1 SQVTM, CDR2 ANQGSEA. In DNA form, the CDR3 reads TGCAGCGCCCGTAGGGGCTACGAGCAGTACTTC. The encoded protein is CSARRGYEQYF.

This sequence joins TRBV5-1 and TRBJ2-3; unclear D gene. V was trimmed by 7 bases and J by 1 base, leaving 16 bases between them. The CDR3 contains 15 residues. Germline lookup yields CDR1 SGHRS and CDR2 YFSETQ. CDR3 loop: CASQTDLPGTDTQYF. The CDR3, as DNA: TGCGCCAGCCAAACCGACCTTCCGGGCACAGATACGCAGTATTTT.

This clone was detected a few times. The chain couples TRBV10-1 to TRBJ2-7; either TRBD1 or TRBD2 may supply D (5 bases each). The germline V gene encodes CDR1 WNHNN and CDR2 SYGVQD (reference sequence). The CDR3 is 13 residues long. Trimming cost V 0 bases and J 7 bases, with 10 bases left between them. CDR3 DNA sequence: TGCGCCAGCAGTGAGTCCGGCAGGGAGGAGCAGTACTTC. This encodes CASSESGREEQYF.

The chain is built from TRBV5-6 and TRBJ2-7; D remains unclear. The germline V gene has CDR1 SGHDT and CDR2 YYEEEE. The CDR3 runs 13 residues. V lost 5 bases and J 5 bases, leaving 14 bases between the germline ends. Written as DNA, the CDR3 is TGTGCCAGCAGGTCGAGAAATGGTCACGAGCAGTACTTC. Its translation: CASRSRNGHEQYF.

The genes are TRBV10-3 and TRBJ2-3, with D possibly TRBD2 on 7 matching bases. The germline gives CDR1 ENHRY, CDR2 SYGVKD. The CDR3 has 17 amino acids. V was cut by 7 bases and J by 0 bases, with 20 bases left in between. The CDR3 loop is CAINPSPGGISTDTQYF. The CDR3 bases are TGTGCCATCAATCCGTCCCCGGGGGGCATAAGCACAGATACGCAGTATTTT.

In regard to this clone: A much larger clone lies one base from this, so it may be a read error. Other DNA sequences within the sample encode an identical CDR3. The chain uses TRBV7-3 and TRBJ2-6; D is ambiguous. CDR1 SGHTA and CDR2 FQGTGA come from the germline V gene. This CDR3 spans 13 amino acids. V lost 3 bases, J lost 4 bases, and 4 bases lay in between. In DNA form, the CDR3 reads TGTGCCAGCAGCTTGGCGGGGGCCAACGTCCTGACTTTC. Protein: CASSLAGANVLTF.

The V and J genes are TRBV28 and TRBJ1-6; D unclear. Trimming left V 6 bases short and J 7 bases short, with 13 bases between. This CDR3 is built from 14 residues. CDR1 is MDHEN and CDR2 is SYDVKM in the germline V gene. The CDR3 sequence: CASSQPQQNSPLHF. DNA for the CDR3: TGTGCCAGCAGCCAGCCCCAACAGAATTCACCCCTCCACTTT.

The chain employs TRBV9 and TRBJ2-1; 8 bases fit TRBD1. The V gene end was trimmed by 6 bases and the J gene end by 0 bases; junction bases not matched to a gene: 5. The CDR3 sequence is 15 residues long. Germline V lookup: CDR1 SGDLS, CDR2 YYNGEE. Here the CDR3 reads CASTTGTGSYNEQFF. The CDR3 region has the DNA TGTGCCAGCACCACCGGGACAGGCTCCTACAATGAGCAGTTCTTC.

The chain carries TRBV5-6 and TRBJ1-3; TRBD1 is a possible D gene (5 bases). The CDR3 runs to 14 residues. The ends were cut back, 7 bases at V and 4 bases at J, with 15 bases in the middle. Germline loops: CDR1 SGHDT, CDR2 YYEEEE. In DNA form, the CDR3 reads TGTGCCAGCGGACCCGGGACGGTGGGAAACACCATATATTTT. Its translation: CASGPGTVGNTIYF.

J is TRBJ2-3 and V is TRBV7-2, with D hard to call. The CDR3 runs to 12 residues. V was trimmed by 4 bases and J by 5 bases, leaving 7 bases between them. Looked up from germline, CDR1 is SGHTA and CDR2 is FQGNSA. As DNA, the CDR3 is TGTGCCAGCAGCTACGGACGAGATACGCAGTATTTT. It translates to CASSYGRDTQYF.

V is TRBV5-1 and J is TRBJ1-4, with TRBD1 matching over 8 bases. The V segment lost 1 base and the J segment 3 bases; nucleotides outside the gene matches: 5. Germline CDR1 is SGHRS and CDR2 is YFSETQ. The CDR3 runs to 16 residues. CDR3 region: CASSLTTGASNEKLFF. CDR3 sequence (DNA): TGCGCCAGCAGCTTGACGACAGGGGCTTCTAATGAAAAACTGTTTTTT.

V gene TRBV30 combines with J gene TRBJ2-5, with 8 bases that match TRBD1. The CDR3 totals 13 residues. Trimming took 1 base from V and 4 from J; bases not matched to a gene: 2. Per germline, CDR1 GTSNPN and CDR2 SVGIG (reference sequence). The CDR3 sequence: CAWSAGQGETQYF. The CDR3 coding sequence is TGTGCCTGGAGTGCCGGACAGGGAGAGACCCAGTACTTC.

The genes are TRBV4-1 and TRBJ1-2, with no clear D. V was clipped by 1 base and J by 5 bases, with 14 bases between them. Germline assignment: CDR1 MGHRA and CDR2 YSYEKL. The CDR3 is made up of 15 amino acids. Written as DNA, the CDR3 is TGCGCCAGCAGCCAAGTTGGCAGAGCGGCTTATGGCTACACCTTC. Its translation is CASSQVGRAAYGYTF.

The chain couples TRBV28 to TRBJ2-7, with TRBD1 identical over 10 bases. The ends lost 3 bases at V and 1 base at J; junction bases unmatched: 3. CDR1 and CDR2 (germline): MDHEN, SYDVKM. This CDR3 is 15 amino acids long. DNA of the CDR3: TGTGCCAGCAGTTTTCGGACAGGGGGGTCCTACGAGCAGTACTTC. Translating gives CASSFRTGGSYEQYF.

The gene calls are TRBV5-1 and TRBJ2-1, with D perhaps TRBD2 (5 bases). The CDR3 spans 14 residues. V lost 0 bases, J lost 12 bases, and 16 bases lay in between. Germline V gives CDR1 SGHRS, CDR2 YFSETQ. In DNA, the CDR3 is TGCGCCAGCAGCTTGGGGGTGACAACCGGGGTGCAGTTCTTC. Amino acids: CASSLGVTTGVQFF.

The V gene is TRBV30, the J gene TRBJ2-3; D uncertain. Trimming took off 2 bases at V and 1 base at J, with 10 bases between the two ends. The CDR3 length is 14 residues. The V gene's germline CDR1 is GTSNPN and CDR2 SVGIG (reference sequence). The CDR3 reads CAWSTTGGTDTQYF. CDR3 DNA sequence: TGTGCCTGGAGTACCACTGGCGGCACAGATACGCAGTATTTT.

The J gene is TRBJ1-2, the V gene TRBV27; TRBD1 aligns across 9 bases. V shed 7 bases, J shed 8 bases, and the junction held 8 bases outside the gene matches. CDR1 and CDR2 from the germline V gene are MNHEY and SMNVEV (reference sequence). The CDR3 extends over 13 amino acids. The CDR3 reads CASTVTGGSGYTF. The DNA of the CDR3 is TGTGCCAGCACCGTGACAGGGGGGAGCGGCTACACCTTC.

The gene calls are TRBV19 and TRBJ1-5; 8 nucleotides line up with TRBD1. Germline lookup yields CDR1 LNHDA and CDR2 SQIVND (reference sequence). Germline trimming cut 1 base from V and 0 bases from J; bases unmatched to any gene: 8. This CDR3 has 18 amino acids. As DNA, the CDR3 is TGTGCCAGTAGTATAGGGCCCCTTCAGGGGGCTAGCAATCAGCCCCAGCATTTT. Translated: CASSIGPLQGASNQPQHF.

The J gene is TRBJ2-5, the V gene TRBV2, with a weak D call TRBD1 (6 bases). V dropped 2 bases and J dropped 5 bases, with 12 bases sitting between them. The CDR3 has 14 residues. Germline V gives CDR1 SNHLY, CDR2 FYNNEI. CDR3 bases: TGTGCCAGCAGTGAATCACAGGGCCGGGAGACCCAGTACTTC. Amino acid sequence: CASSESQGRETQYF.